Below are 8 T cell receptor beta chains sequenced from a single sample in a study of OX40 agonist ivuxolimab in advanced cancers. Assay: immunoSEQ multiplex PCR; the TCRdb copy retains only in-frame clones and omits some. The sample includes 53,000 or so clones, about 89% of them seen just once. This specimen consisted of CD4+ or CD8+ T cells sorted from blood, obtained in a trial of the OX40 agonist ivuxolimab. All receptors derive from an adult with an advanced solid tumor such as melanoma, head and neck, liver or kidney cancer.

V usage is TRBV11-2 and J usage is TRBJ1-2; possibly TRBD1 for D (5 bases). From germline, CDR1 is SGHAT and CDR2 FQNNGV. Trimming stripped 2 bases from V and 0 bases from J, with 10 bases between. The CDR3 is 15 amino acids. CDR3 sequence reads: CASSLMQTANYGYTF. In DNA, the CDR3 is TGTGCCAGCAGCTTAATGCAGACAGCTAACTATGGCTACACCTTC. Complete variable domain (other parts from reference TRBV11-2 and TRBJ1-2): EAGVAQSPRYKIIEKRQSVAFWCNPISGHATLYWYQQILGQGPKLLIQFQNNGVVDDSQLPKDRFSAERLKGVDSTLKIQPAKLEDSAVYLCASSLMQTANYGYTFGSGTRLTVV.

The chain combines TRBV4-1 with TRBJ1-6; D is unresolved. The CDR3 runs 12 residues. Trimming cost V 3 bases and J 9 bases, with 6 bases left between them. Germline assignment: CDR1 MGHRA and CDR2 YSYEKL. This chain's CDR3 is CASSHVSSPLHF. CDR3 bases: TGCGCCAGCAGCCACGTGAGTTCACCCCTCCACTTT.

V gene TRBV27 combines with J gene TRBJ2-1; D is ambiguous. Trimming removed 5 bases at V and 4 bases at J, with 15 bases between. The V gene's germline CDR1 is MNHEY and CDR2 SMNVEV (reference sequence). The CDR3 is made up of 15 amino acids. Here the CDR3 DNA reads TGTGCCAGCAGTATCCTAAGGAAAGGGTACAATGAGCAGTTCTTC. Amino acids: CASSILRKGYNEQFF.

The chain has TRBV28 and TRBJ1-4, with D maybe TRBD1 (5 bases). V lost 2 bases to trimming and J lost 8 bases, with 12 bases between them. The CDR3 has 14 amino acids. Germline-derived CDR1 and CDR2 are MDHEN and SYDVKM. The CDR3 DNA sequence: TGTGCCAGCAGTTTACCAGGGTCGAGGGAAAAACTGTTTTTT. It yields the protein CASSLPGSREKLFF.

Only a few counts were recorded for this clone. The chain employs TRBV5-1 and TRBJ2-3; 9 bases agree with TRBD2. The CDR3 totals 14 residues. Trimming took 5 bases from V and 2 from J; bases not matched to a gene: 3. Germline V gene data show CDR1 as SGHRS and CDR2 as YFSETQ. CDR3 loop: CASRPGLATDTQYF. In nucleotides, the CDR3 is TGCGCCAGCAGGCCGGGACTAGCCACAGATACGCAGTATTTT.

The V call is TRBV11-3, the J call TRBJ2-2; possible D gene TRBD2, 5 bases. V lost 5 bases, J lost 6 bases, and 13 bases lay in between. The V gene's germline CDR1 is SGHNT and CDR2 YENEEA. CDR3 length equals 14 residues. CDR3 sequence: CASSASLAAGELFF. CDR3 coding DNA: TGTGCCAGCAGCGCCTCGCTAGCAGCCGGGGAGCTGTTTTTT.

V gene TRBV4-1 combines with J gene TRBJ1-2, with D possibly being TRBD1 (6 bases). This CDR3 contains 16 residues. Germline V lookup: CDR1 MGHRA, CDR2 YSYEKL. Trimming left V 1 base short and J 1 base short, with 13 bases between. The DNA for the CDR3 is TGCGCCAGCAGCCAAGGAGGGGGAAGGGGTAACTATGGCTACACCTTC. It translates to CASSQGGGRGNYGYTF.

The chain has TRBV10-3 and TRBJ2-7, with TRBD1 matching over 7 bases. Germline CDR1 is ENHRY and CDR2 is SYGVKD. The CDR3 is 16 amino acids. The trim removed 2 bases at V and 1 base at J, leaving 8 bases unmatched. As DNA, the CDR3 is TGTGCCATCAGTGAGGGACGACAGGGCTTTTCCTACGAGCAGTACTTC. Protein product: CAISEGRQGFSYEQYF.